The entry below describes one T cell receptor beta chain. Its cognate antigen is unknown. The data were taken from a study of T cell repertoires in cytomegalovirus infection. About the research overall: In public TCR beta signatures, there were indications of both CMV infection and matching HLA type.

This CDR3 is 14 amino acids long. CDR1 is DFQATT, CDR2 SNEGSKA, per germline (reference sequence). Trimming shortened V by 0 bases and J by 0 bases, and 6 bases separated the two germline ends. TCRdb redid the calling of the reads with MiXCR, one entry per CDR3 protein. The sample lists some 220,000 distinct CDR3 sequences, about 38% occurring once. This receptor was identified in a human donor in good health (CMV status not recorded). Some clones in this sample may be carry-over from other donors' samples. The V gene is TRBV20-1, the J gene TRBJ2-1, with D unresolved. The sequencing used CD8+ T cells from cultured PBMCs, collected from culture after CMV antigen stimulation. DNA of the CDR3: TGCAGTGCTAGAGAAACTCTCTCCTACAATGAGCAGTTCTTC. Translation: CSARETLSYNEQFF.